This record concerns one TCR beta chain sequence. This specimen belongs to a study of blood T cell repertoires in COVID-19. Trimming took off 1 base at V and 4 bases at J, with 11 bases between the two ends. Germline V gene sequence: CDR1 LGHDT, CDR2 YNNKEL (reference sequence). The length of the CDR3 is 15 residues. The repertoire was sequenced with immunoSEQ multiplex PCR; TCRdb's copy has only in-frame clones and lacks some. The sample shows about 280,000 clones, approximately 86% of them seen only once. J is TRBJ1-5 and V is TRBV3-1 (or the pseudogene TRBV3-2), with TRBD1 as a possible D gene (5 bases). Sequencing was performed on peripheral blood. The origin of this receptor is a woman in her thirties who had recovered from COVID-19. The CDR3 loop is CASSQGGGINQPQHF. In DNA form, the CDR3 reads TGTGCCAGCAGCCAAGGCGGGGGGATTAATCAGCCCCAGCATTTT.